Shown below are 13 T cell receptor beta chains from a single sample sequenced in a study of T cell repertoires in cytomegalovirus infection. Via MiXCR, TCRdb re-called the reads, giving one row per CDR3 protein. The sample yields about 240,000 distinct CDR3 sequences, roughly 6.5% seen once. The specimen was PBMCs. These receptor sequences come from a human donor in good health (CMV status not recorded). Some clones in this sample may be carry-over from other donors' samples.

There are many counts of this clonotype. The rearrangement links TRBV12-3 or TRBV12-4 to TRBJ1-5; D not certain. This CDR3 region has 14 residues. Trimming removed 5 bases from V and 1 base from J, with 9 bases in between. The CDR3 nucleotides read TGTGCCAGCAGTCGATCGGTGAGCAATCAGCCCCAGCATTTT. Protein: CASSRSVSNQPQHF.

This clonotype was picked up one time. A much larger clone lies a single base off, so this may be a read error. The genes are TRBV4-3 and TRBJ1-5, with D possibly TRBD1 on 6 matching bases. V shed 1 base and J shed 6 bases, with 22 bases lying between them. Germline V CDR1 and CDR2: LGHNA, YSLEER. The CDR3 consists of 18 residues. The CDR3 nucleotides read TGCGCCAGCAGCCAAGTGGCGGGGCGGTCAGGGGCAGGTCAGCCCCAGCATTTT. Residues: CASSQVAGRSGAGQPQHF.

This clonotype was found many times. The chain combines TRBV24-1 with TRBJ1-4, with D maybe TRBD1 (6 bases). In germline, CDR1 is KGHDR, CDR2 SFDVKD. This CDR3 comprises 16 residues. Trimming stripped 3 bases from V and 6 bases from J, with 16 bases between. CDR3 region: CATSDPPGAQDEKLFF. CDR3 coding DNA: TGTGCCACCAGTGATCCCCCAGGGGCTCAAGATGAAAAACTGTTTTTT.

The table lists this clonotype with many counts. The rearrangement uses TRBV7-2 and TRBJ2-5, with unresolved D. Deletions cut 2 bases from V and 7 bases from J, with 5 bases between. Germline V gene sequence: CDR1 SGHTA, CDR2 FQGNSA. The CDR3 contains 11 residues. In DNA form, the CDR3 reads TGTGCCAGCAGCTTATACGGGACCCAGTACTTC. The encoded protein is CASSLYGTQYF.

This clonotype has ten or more counts. This sequence joins TRBV7-2 and TRBJ2-1; tentative D call: TRBD2 (6 bases). The CDR3 consists of 14 residues. Trimming shortened V by 1 base and J by 7 bases, and 11 bases separated the two germline ends. From germline, CDR1 is SGHTA and CDR2 FQGNSA. The CDR3 sequence: CASSLVPRGNEQFF. CDR3 bases: TGTGCCAGCAGCTTAGTACCCCGGGGGAATGAGCAGTTCTTC.

This clonotype was counted many times. This rearrangement joins TRBV12-3 or TRBV12-4 to TRBJ1-5; TRBD1 agrees at 7 bases. The CDR3 is made up of 14 amino acids. The V segment lost 3 bases and the J segment 7 bases; nucleotides outside the gene matches: 6. The CDR3 region has the DNA TGTGCCAGCAGTTTGCAAACAGGGGACCAGCCCCAGCATTTT. This encodes CASSLQTGDQPQHF.

This clonotype was counted only a few times. The chain combines TRBV20-1 with TRBJ1-1, with 9 bases lining up with TRBD1. V was clipped by 6 bases and J by 5 bases; unmatched bases: 4. Germline V gives CDR1 DFQATT, CDR2 SNEGSKA (reference sequence). CDR3 length equals 12 residues. The chain's CDR3 is CSATGTGTEAFF. CDR3 nucleotides: TGCAGTGCCACCGGGACAGGGACTGAAGCTTTCTTT.

The chain couples TRBV4-1 to TRBJ2-2; D is perhaps TRBD1 (5 bases). V lost 0 bases to trimming and J lost 0 bases, with 11 bases between them. This CDR3 region has 17 residues. CDR1 is MGHRA and CDR2 is YSYEKL in the germline V gene. Written as DNA, the CDR3 is TGCGCCAGCAGCCAAGATAGGGGCAGGACGAACACCGGGGAGCTGTTTTTT. Amino acids: CASSQDRGRTNTGELFF.

This clonotype was counted many times. The chain has TRBV14 and TRBJ2-7; TRBD1 matches at 8 bases. V was pared by 4 bases and J by 6 bases, with 11 bases of the junction left unmatched. Germline V gene sequence: CDR1 SGHDN, CDR2 FVKESK. The CDR3 length is 15 residues. CDR3 DNA sequence: TGTGCCAGCAGCCGACAGGGGTTCTTCCTCTCCGAGCAGTACTTC. Amino acid sequence: CASSRQGFFLSEQYF. Full variable domain (remainder filled in from reference TRBV14 and TRBJ2-7): EAGVTQFPSHSVIEKGQTVTLRCDPISGHDNLYWYRRVMGKEIKFLLHFVKESKQDESGMPNNRFLAERTGGTYSTLKVQPAELEDSGVYFCASSRQGFFLSEQYFGPGTRLTVT.

In this sample, this clonotype turned up many times. The rearrangement joins TRBV28 to TRBJ1-2, with a possible D match to TRBD1 (6 bases). Germline values: CDR1 MDHEN, CDR2 SYDVKM. This CDR3 region has 15 residues. The V end was cut by 3 bases, the J end by 2 bases, with 13 bases between. The CDR3, as DNA: TGTGCCAGCAGTTTCCCACAGGGCCCCAACTATGGCTACACCTTC. Translated, it gives CASSFPQGPNYGYTF.

This clonotype was detected many times. The chain couples TRBV7-2 to TRBJ2-1, with D perhaps TRBD2 (5 bases). Per the germline V gene, CDR1 is SGHTA and CDR2 is FQGNSA. V was cut by 1 base and J by 2 bases, with 9 bases left in between. The CDR3 contains 15 residues. The DNA for the CDR3 is TGTGCCAGCAGCTTAGGGCCCGGGACCTACAATGAGCAGTTCTTC. Its translation is CASSLGPGTYNEQFF.

This clonotype was recorded many times. The rearrangement joins TRBV2 to TRBJ1-1; D gene uncertain. Per germline, CDR1 SNHLY and CDR2 FYNNEI. Trimming removed 1 base at V and 6 bases at J, with 9 bases between. CDR3 length: 13 residues. The CDR3 region is CASSEVGDAEAFF. CDR3 nucleotide sequence: TGTGCCAGCAGTGAAGTGGGAGACGCTGAAGCTTTCTTT.

J is TRBJ2-5 and V is TRBV4-2; D is ambiguous. V was trimmed by 1 base and J by 0 bases, leaving 9 bases between them. This CDR3 contains 15 residues. CDR1 and CDR2 from the germline V gene are LGHNA and YNFKEQ. The CDR3: CASSQAELHQETQYF. For the CDR3, the DNA is TGTGCCAGCAGCCAAGCTGAGCTACACCAAGAGACCCAGTACTTC.